This T cell receptor beta chain emerged from a study of technical replicates of blood from several donors. The data were produced by immunoSEQ multiplex PCR, yet TCRdb's version contains in-frame clones alone and is incomplete. The sample yields more than 75,000 clones, around 86% seen once. What was sequenced was PBMCs. The receptor was derived from a human donor in good health. Some clones in this sample may be carry-over from other donors' samples.

The CDR3 loop reads CASSLARADTQYF. CDR3 in DNA: TGTGCCAGCAGCCTGGCCAGGGCAGATACGCAGTATTTT. The chain combines TRBV5-4 with TRBJ2-3; D is perhaps TRBD1 (5 bases). The CDR3 is made up of 13 amino acids. The V end lost 4 bases, the J end lost 4 bases, and 10 bases lay between the germline ends. Germline lookup yields CDR1 SGHNT and CDR2 YYREEE (reference sequence).